These 22 T cell receptor beta chains came from one sample sequenced in a study of blood T cell repertoires in COVID-19 (dated by TCRdb to 2020 to 2022). The library was built by means of the immunoSEQ multiplex PCR assay. The source is immuneACCESS, and TCRdb retained only in-frame sequences with V and J called. Part of the clones is not carried over; for the studies checked, unresolved V genes explain less than half of this, and the remainder is unexplained. A total of about 24,000 clones appear in this sample, around nine tenths of them only once. The ten most abundant clones make up approximately 5% of the sample. Sequencing input: peripheral blood. The source of these receptors is a man aged 45 to 65 with active COVID-19.

J is TRBJ2-7 and V is TRBV7-2, with TRBD1 matching over 12 bases. Germline CDR1 reads SGHTA; CDR2 reads FQGNSA. J gave up 7 bases and V 1 base, and 11 bases lay outside the gene matches. This CDR3 has 17 residues. CDR3: CASSLEIGTGGAGEQYF. CDR3 DNA sequence: TGTGCCAGCAGCTTAGAGATCGGGACAGGGGGCGCGGGGGAGCAGTACTTC.

The chain has TRBV11-2 and TRBJ1-4; a weak D match, TRBD1 (6 bases). The CDR3 length is 16 residues. With 1 base removed from V and 0 bases from J, the gap between germline ends came to 9 bases. Germline V lookup: CDR1 SGHAT, CDR2 FQNNGV. The CDR3 loop is CASSLGTVATNEKLFF. The CDR3 bases are TGTGCCAGCAGCTTAGGGACAGTCGCAACTAATGAAAAACTGTTTTTT. The full variable domain, rest sourced from reference TRBV11-2 and TRBJ1-4, is EAGVAQSPRYKIIEKRQSVAFWCNPISGHATLYWYQQILGQGPKLLIQFQNNGVVDDSQLPKDRFSAERLKGVDSTLKIQPAKLEDSAVYLCASSLGTVATNEKLFFGSGTQLSVL.

The V gene is TRBV11-3, the J gene TRBJ2-3, with D perhaps matching TRBD2 (6 bases). Trimming left V 3 bases short and J 6 bases short, with 10 bases between. Germline CDR1 reads SGHNT; CDR2 reads YENEEA. CDR3 length: 13 amino acids. The CDR3 sequence: CASSFRGTDTQYF. The CDR3 DNA sequence: TGTGCCAGCAGCTTCCGGGGGACGGATACGCAGTATTTT.

The J gene is TRBJ2-3, the V gene TRBV5-1; 7 nucleotides match TRBD2. J lost 1 base, V lost 4 bases, and 6 bases had no gene match. Germline V gene sequence: CDR1 SGHRS, CDR2 YFSETQ. The length of the CDR3 is 15 residues. The CDR3 sequence: CASSPPSGGTDTQYF. The CDR3 DNA sequence: TGCGCCAGCAGCCCGCCTAGCGGAGGCACAGATACGCAGTATTTT.

The CDR3: CASSADSQETQYF. The CDR3 nucleotides read TGTGCCAGCAGCGCGGACAGTCAAGAGACCCAGTACTTC. The chain recombines TRBV11-2 with TRBJ2-5; TRBD1 might be the D (6 bases). Germline lookup yields CDR1 SGHAT and CDR2 FQNNGV. The CDR3 sequence is 13 residues long. Trimming pared 5 bases from V and 2 bases from J, leaving 9 bases between.

The chain couples TRBV6-2 or TRBV6-3 to TRBJ2-7, with TRBD2 as a possible D gene (5 bases). CDR1 MNHEY and CDR2 SVGEGT come from the germline V gene. The CDR3 consists of 14 residues. The germline V and J ends were trimmed by 0 bases and 2 bases, with 8 bases remaining between them. The CDR3 DNA follows: TGTGCCAGCAGTTACTCAAACGGGGCCTACGAGCAGTACTTC. Protein: CASSYSNGAYEQYF.

The chain joins TRBV19 to TRBJ1-1, with a weak D call TRBD1 (6 bases). Trimming pared 7 bases from V and 7 bases from J, leaving 22 bases between. The CDR3 extends over 15 amino acids. CDR1 LNHDA and CDR2 SQIVND come from the germline V gene (reference sequence). CDR3 amino acids: CASMGRGDPTYEAFF. CDR3 coding DNA: TGTGCCAGTATGGGCAGGGGAGACCCAACCTATGAAGCTTTCTTT.

The chain carries TRBV11-2 and TRBJ1-2, with 7 nucleotides matching TRBD1. CDR1 and CDR2 from the germline V gene are SGHAT and FQNNGV. J was trimmed by 5 bases and V by 3 bases; bases with no gene match: 6. The CDR3 is made up of 14 amino acids. The CDR3 reads CASSFSATGYGYTF. The CDR3 bases are TGTGCCAGCAGCTTTTCTGCGACAGGGTATGGCTACACCTTC.

The chain is built from TRBV6-1 and TRBJ1-6; D not resolved. Germline loops: CDR1 MNHNS, CDR2 SASEGT. This CDR3 is 14 amino acids long. Deletions cut 1 base from V and 8 bases from J, with 9 bases between. CDR3 bases: TGTGCCAGCAGTGAAGGCTGGAGAGATTCACCCCTCCACTTT. Its translation is CASSEGWRDSPLHF.

This clone was found once. The chain is built from TRBV5-8 and TRBJ1-3, with D unclear. This CDR3 has 16 residues. V lost 1 base and J lost 0, with 11 bases in between. Germline V gene lookup returns CDR1 SGHTS and CDR2 YDEGEE. The CDR3 DNA sequence: TGTGCCAGCAGCTTGAGCCATTCAAGCTCTGGAAACACCATATATTTT. This codes for CASSLSHSSSGNTIYF.

In this sample, this clone turned up once. The rearrangement uses TRBV5-4 and TRBJ1-4; TRBD1 agrees at 8 bases. With 1 base clipped from V and 7 bases from J, the junction kept 12 bases outside the gene matches. CDR3 size: 17 residues. Germline loops: CDR1 SGHNT, CDR2 YYREEE (reference sequence). The CDR3 is CASSLSKTTGEREKLFF. The DNA for the CDR3 is TGTGCCAGCAGCTTGTCCAAGACGACAGGGGAGCGTGAAAAACTGTTTTTT.

The genes are TRBV5-4 and TRBJ1-1, with D perhaps matching TRBD1 (6 bases). Germline V gene sequence: CDR1 SGHNT, CDR2 YYREEE (reference sequence). V lost 4 bases to trimming and J lost 8 bases, with 15 bases between them. The CDR3 extends over 13 amino acids. CDR3 protein: CASSKGGGLEAFF. In nucleotides, the CDR3 is TGTGCCAGCAGCAAGGGGGGGGGTTTGGAAGCTTTCTTT.

The chain joins TRBV10-3 to TRBJ2-5; 13 nucleotides agree with TRBD2. The CDR3 is 16 residues long. CDR1 and CDR2 (germline): ENHRY, SYGVKD. The ends lost 3 bases at V and 2 bases at J; junction bases unmatched: 3. CDR3 loop: CAISEPGLAGQETQYF. The CDR3 nucleotides read TGTGCCATCAGTGAACCGGGACTAGCGGGACAAGAGACCCAGTACTTC.

For the CDR3, the DNA is TGTGCCAGCAGCGCGACAGGGTACTACACCTTC. Its protein product is CASSATGYYTF. The genes are TRBV5-4 and TRBJ1-2, with 7 bases aligning to TRBD1. The J segment lost 10 bases and the V segment lost 4 bases, leaving 4 bases of the junction unmatched. CDR3 length: 11 residues. The germline V gene has CDR1 SGHNT and CDR2 YYREEE (reference sequence).

This clone was recorded once. V and J are TRBV11-3 and TRBJ2-2, with D possibly TRBD2 on 6 matching bases. The CDR3 consists of 14 residues. Per the germline V gene, CDR1 is SGHNT and CDR2 is YENEEA. Trimming stripped 3 bases from V and 3 bases from J, with 8 bases between. CDR3 sequence (DNA): TGTGCCAGCAGCTTTAGCGGAGACACCGGGGAGCTGTTTTTT. Translating gives CASSFSGDTGELFF.

CDR3 coding DNA: TGTGCCAGCAGCTTAGAGCGCCTGTCCTACGAGCAGTACTTC. It specifies CASSLERLSYEQYF. The rearrangement joins TRBV7-2 to TRBJ2-7; D is ambiguous. CDR3 size: 14 residues. Germline CDR1 and CDR2: SGHTA and FQGNSA. The V and J ends lost 1 base and 1 base respectively, with 8 bases between them.

V gene TRBV7-9 combines with J gene TRBJ2-1; D uncertain. Germline CDR1 is SEHNR and CDR2 is FQNEAQ (reference sequence). V was trimmed by 1 base and J by 4 bases, leaving 8 bases between them. The CDR3 runs to 14 residues. As DNA, the CDR3 is TGTGCCAGCAGCTTAGAAGTCCGGTACAATGAGCAGTTCTTC. Translated: CASSLEVRYNEQFF.

The gene calls are TRBV23-1 and TRBJ1-5; D is unclear. TRBV23-1 is flagged as an ORF with uncertain function. The germline V and J ends were trimmed by 3 bases and 2 bases, with 11 bases remaining between them. The CDR3 spans 15 residues. This CDR3 reads CASSQSLGGNQPQHF. CDR3 coding DNA: TGCGCCAGCAGTCAGAGTTTGGGAGGCAATCAGCCCCAGCATTTT.

This clone was found a few times. V gene TRBV6-4 combines with J gene TRBJ2-1, with 9 bases aligning to TRBD2. The CDR3 runs 15 residues. The V and J ends lost 3 bases and 9 bases, in that order; junction bases with no gene match: 9. Germline V gene lookup returns CDR1 MRHNA and CDR2 SNTAGT. The CDR3 DNA sequence: TGTGCCAGCAGTGAGATTTCAGGGACTAGCTCTGAGCAGTTCTTC. Its translation: CASSEISGTSSEQFF.

The chain is built from TRBV29-1 and TRBJ2-3, with 9 bases lining up with TRBD1. V lost 7 bases and J lost 4; bases outside the gene matches: 12. The CDR3 length is 15 residues. The germline V gene has CDR1 SQVTM and CDR2 ANQGSEA. The CDR3 region has the DNA TGCAGCGGCACCGGGACAGGGAGTCCACCAGATACGCAGTATTTT. Its protein is CSGTGTGSPPDTQYF.

The CDR3: CASSFQSYEQYF. Written as DNA, the CDR3 is TGTGCCAGCAGCTTCCAGTCCTACGAGCAGTACTTC. This chain connects TRBV5-4 to TRBJ2-7; D remains unclear. This CDR3 comprises 12 residues. V gave up 2 bases and J gave up 1 base, with 4 bases separating them. Germline V gene lookup returns CDR1 SGHNT and CDR2 YYREEE (reference sequence).

The chain is built from TRBV28 and TRBJ1-2, with D possibly matching TRBD1 (6 bases). Per germline, CDR1 MDHEN and CDR2 SYDVKM. This CDR3 spans 14 amino acids. Trimming cost V 5 bases and J 2 bases, with 12 bases left between them. CDR3 DNA sequence: TGTGCCAGCAGTCTAGCCGACAGGAACTATGGCTACACCTTC. Translation: CASSLADRNYGYTF.